A single sample gave rise to the 3 T cell receptor beta chains below, sequenced in a study of blood T cell repertoires in COVID-19 (dated by TCRdb to the early 2020s). The library was obtained by the immunoSEQ multiplex PCR assay. TCRdb provides this immuneACCESS table in a form limited to in-frame rearrangements. Some clones are lacking; in checked studies, under half of them reflect an unresolved V gene, and why the rest are absent is not known. A total of some 200,000 clones appear in this sample, just over 85% of them only once. About 4% of the sample is held by the ten biggest clonotypes. The specimen sequenced was PBMCs or T cells enriched from blood (not recorded which). Source of these receptors: a woman aged 40 to 50 with acute COVID-19.

The rearrangement links TRBV30 to TRBJ1-6; no clear D gene. CDR1 is GTSNPN, CDR2 SVGIG, per germline (reference sequence). The CDR3 length is 14 residues. Trimming shortened V by 7 bases and J by 6 bases, and 16 bases separated the two germline ends. CDR3 bases: TGTGCCTCGGAGGTGTCGGACTTTAATTCACCCCTCCACTTT. Translation: CASEVSDFNSPLHF.

This clone has more than one count but fewer than ten. The genes are TRBV5-8 and TRBJ1-5, with D unresolved. Looked up from germline, CDR1 is SGHTS and CDR2 is YDEGEE. V gave up 0 bases and J gave up 7 bases, with 14 bases separating them. This CDR3 is built from 15 residues. DNA of the CDR3: TGTGCCAGCAGCTTGGGACGCGTGCTGGGCCAGCCCCAGCATTTT. Translating gives CASSLGRVLGQPQHF. Filled out from reference TRBV5-8 and TRBJ1-5, the complete variable domain reads EAGVTQSPTHLIKTRGQQATLRCSPISGHTSVYWYQQALGLGLQFLLWYDEGEERNRGNFPPRFSGRQFPNYSSELNVNALELEDSALYLCASSLGRVLGQPQHFGDGTRLSIL.

The chain couples TRBV4-2 to TRBJ1-1; a weak D match, TRBD1 (5 bases). CDR3 size: 15 residues. V was trimmed by 5 bases and J by 4 bases, leaving 17 bases between them. CDR1 is LGHNA, CDR2 YNFKEQ, per germline. As DNA, the CDR3 is TGTGCCAGCAGCGAATTACGGGGGACGGCCACTGAAGCTTTCTTT. Protein: CASSELRGTATEAFF.